This entry is about one T cell receptor (beta chain). In the authors' workflow: Amplification with reference gene primers provided the estimates of nucleated cell counts. Produced via immunoSEQ multiplex PCR; TCRdb's table is partial and in-frame only. The D gene and trimming were derived from the DNA, and the V and J assignments and clone size from that table. The sample carries 45,000 to 55,000 clones, around 84% recorded once. The CDR3 spans 15 residues. Germline V gene lookup returns CDR1 MDHEN and CDR2 SYDVKM. J lost 5 bases, V lost 2 bases, and 6 bases had no gene match. This sample was taken from a study of blood T cell repertoires in COVID-19. Study summary: T cells, B-cell-depleted T cells, or PBMCs provided the cDNA or gDNA that served as material.

The clonotype comes from a man between 65 and 85 years old with active COVID-19. The sequenced sample consisted of peripheral blood. The rearrangement links TRBV28 to TRBJ1-1, with TRBD1 identical over 9 bases. The CDR3 region has the DNA TGTGCCAGCAGTTTAGGGACAGGGCGTTTTACTGAAGCTTTCTTT. Its translation is CASSLGTGRFTEAFF.